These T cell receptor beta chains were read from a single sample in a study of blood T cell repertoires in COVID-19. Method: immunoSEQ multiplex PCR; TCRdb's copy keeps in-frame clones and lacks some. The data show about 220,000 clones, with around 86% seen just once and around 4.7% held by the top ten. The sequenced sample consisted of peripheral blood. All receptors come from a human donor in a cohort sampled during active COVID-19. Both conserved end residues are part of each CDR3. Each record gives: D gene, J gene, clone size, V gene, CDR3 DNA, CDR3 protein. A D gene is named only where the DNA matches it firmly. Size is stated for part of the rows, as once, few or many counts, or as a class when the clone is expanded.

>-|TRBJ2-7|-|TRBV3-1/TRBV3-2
TGTGCCAGCAGCTGTCAGTCCGGGACTTCCTACGAGCAGTACTTC
CASSCQSGTSYEQYF
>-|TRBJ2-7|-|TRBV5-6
TGTGCCAGCAGCTCGGACAACCGCAACTACGAGCAGTACTTC
CASSSDNRNYEQYF
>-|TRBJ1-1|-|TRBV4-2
TGTGCCAGCAGCCAAGAAGGGCGGAGGACCTACACTGAAGCTTTCTTT
CASSQEGRRTYTEAFF
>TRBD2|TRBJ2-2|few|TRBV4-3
TGCGCCAGCAGCCAAGGAGCGGGAGCAGGCGGGGAGCTGTTTTTT
CASSQGAGAGGELFF
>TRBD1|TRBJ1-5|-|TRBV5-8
TGTGCCAGCAGCGCGGGACAGGGGGTCTTCAATAGCAATCAGCCCCAGCATTTT
CASSAGQGVFNSNQPQHF
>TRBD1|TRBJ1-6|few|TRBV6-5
TGTGCCAGCAGTTACCTCCCCGGGACAGGGGGTTCACCCCTCCACTTT
CASSYLPGTGGSPLHF
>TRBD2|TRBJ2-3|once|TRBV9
TGTGCCAGCAGCGTATTAGCGGGAGCTGTCGCAGATACGCAGTATTTT
CASSVLAGAVADTQYF
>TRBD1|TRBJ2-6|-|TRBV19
TGTGCCAGTAGTGCTCGACAGGGGGCGGGATCTGGGGCCAACGTCCTGACTTTC
CASSARQGAGSGANVLTF
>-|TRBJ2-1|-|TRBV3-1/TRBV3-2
TGTGCCAGCAGTCTGAGCGGGCGGGGGCAGTTCTTC
CASSLSGRGQFF
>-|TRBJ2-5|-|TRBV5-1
TGCGCCAGCAGCCTTCGGGCAGGGCCGGAGACCCAGTACTTC
CASSLRAGPETQYF
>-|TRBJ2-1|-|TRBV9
TGTGCCAGCAGCACCCTACAGGGCGCCTACAATGAGCAGTTCTTC
CASSTLQGAYNEQFF
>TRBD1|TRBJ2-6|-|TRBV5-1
TGCGCCAGCAGCCCGGGACAGGGGCCCGGGGCCAACGTCCTGACTTTC
CASSPGQGPGANVLTF
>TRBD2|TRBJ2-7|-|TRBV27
TGTGCCAGCAGGGGGGGGACTAGCGGGAACTACGAGCAGTACTTC
CASRGGTSGNYEQYF
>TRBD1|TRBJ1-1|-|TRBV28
TGTGCCAGCAGTTCGACAGGGGGAAGGACTGAAGCTTTCTTT
CASSSTGGRTEAFF
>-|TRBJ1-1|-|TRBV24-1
TGTGCCACCAGGAGGGCAGGTAACACTGAAGCTTTCTTT
CATRRAGNTEAFF
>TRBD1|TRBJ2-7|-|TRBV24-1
TGTGCCACCAGTGCCTCGGGACAGGGCAATGACGAGCAGTACTTC
CATSASGQGNDEQYF
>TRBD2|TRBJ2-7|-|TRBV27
TGTGCCAGCAGCCGACTAGCGGGAGGAAGAGAGCAGTACTTC
CASSRLAGGREQYF
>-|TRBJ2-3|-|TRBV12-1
TGTGCCAGCAGCTTTTCTTCCGGGACAGGGAACGCAGATACGCAGTATTTT
CASSFSSGTGNADTQYF
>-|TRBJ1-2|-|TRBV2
TGTGCCAGCAGTCGGGATTTGGACAGTCTATATGGCTACACCTTC
CASSRDLDSLYGYTF
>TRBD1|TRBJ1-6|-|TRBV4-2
TGTGCCAGCAGAAACGGACAGGGGCTGAATTCACCCCTCCACTTT
CASRNGQGLNSPLHF
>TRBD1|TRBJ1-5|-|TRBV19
TGTGCCAGTAGTATAGCGAGTGGGACAGGGGGTTACCAGCCCCAGCATTTT
CASSIASGTGGYQPQHF
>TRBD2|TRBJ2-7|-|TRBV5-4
TGTGCCAGCAGCGTGGGACTAGCGGGATTCAACGAGCAGTACTTC
CASSVGLAGFNEQYF
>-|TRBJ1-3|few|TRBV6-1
TGTGCCAGCAGTGAACGGTTCTCTGGAAACACCATATATTTT
CASSERFSGNTIYF
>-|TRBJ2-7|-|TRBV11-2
TGTGCCAGCAGCTCCGGAGGGCCTTCCTACGAGCAGTACTTC
CASSSGGPSYEQYF
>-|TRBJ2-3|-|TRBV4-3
TGCGCCAGCAGCCAAGATTCCCCGGGAAAGGGTACGCAGTATTTT
CASSQDSPGKGTQYF
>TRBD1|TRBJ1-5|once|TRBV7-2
TGTGCCAGCAGCTCGAGCCGGGGACAGGGACGTAATCAGCCCCAGCATTTT
CASSSSRGQGRNQPQHF
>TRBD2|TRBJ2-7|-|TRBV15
TGTGCCACCAGCAGAGTTGTACCTCGACGGGGGGACTACGAGCAGTACTTC
CATSRVVPRRGDYEQYF
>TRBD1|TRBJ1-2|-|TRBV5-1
TGCGCCAGCAGCACCCGGACAGGGGATAGTGGCTACACCTTC
CASSTRTGDSGYTF
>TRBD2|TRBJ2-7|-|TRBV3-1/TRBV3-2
TGTGCCAGCAGCCAATCTTCAGCGGGAGCGTACGAGCAGTACTTC
CASSQSSAGAYEQYF
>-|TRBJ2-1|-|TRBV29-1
TGCAGCGTCGGGACGACACAGGGCTACAATGAGCAGTTCTTC
CSVGTTQGYNEQFF
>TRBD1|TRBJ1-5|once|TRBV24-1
TGTGCCACCAGTGAGCCGGCACAGGGGGCGTTTCGGAATCAGCCCCAGCATTTT
CATSEPAQGAFRNQPQHF
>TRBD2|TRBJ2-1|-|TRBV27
TGTGCCAGCAGTCGAATATTAGCGGGAGGGCCTGGCAATGAGCAGTTCTTC
CASSRILAGGPGNEQFF
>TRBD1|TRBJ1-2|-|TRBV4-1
TGCGCCAGCAGCCAGACAGGGGCGCGTAACTATGGCTACACCTTC
CASSQTGARNYGYTF
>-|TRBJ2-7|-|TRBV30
TGTGCCTGGAGTCTGGACAGCTACGAGCAGTACTTC
CAWSLDSYEQYF
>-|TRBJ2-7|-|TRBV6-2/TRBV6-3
TGTGCCAGCAGCGCCAGAAGCTCCTACGAGCAGTACTTC
CASSARSSYEQYF
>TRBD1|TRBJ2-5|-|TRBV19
TGTGCCAGTAGTATTGACAGGGTAGGGGAGACCCAGTACTTC
CASSIDRVGETQYF
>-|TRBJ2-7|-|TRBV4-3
TGCGCCAGCAGCCAGACGGGAGATTCCTACGAGCAGTACTTC
CASSQTGDSYEQYF
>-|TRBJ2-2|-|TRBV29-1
TGCAGCGTTGAAAACATGAACACCGGGGAGCTGTTTTTT
CSVENMNTGELFF